These 24 T cell receptor beta chains originate from one sample sequenced in a study of T cell responses to AZD1222 COVID-19 vaccine. Measured with immunoSEQ multiplex PCR; TCRdb has only the in-frame clones, and not every one. The table has about 150,000 clones, 90% to 95% seen once. The sample here was peripheral blood, taken 28 days after the second AZD1222 dose. All receptors come from an adult who received the AZD1222 COVID-19 vaccine.

V usage is TRBV18 and J usage is TRBJ2-2; 8 bases match TRBD1. CDR1 is KGHSH, CDR2 LQKENI, per germline. This CDR3 region has 13 residues. The trim removed 3 bases at V and 7 bases at J, leaving 1 base unmatched. Here the CDR3 reads CASSPRGRGELFF. In DNA form, the CDR3 reads TGTGCCAGCTCACCCAGGGGGCGCGGGGAGCTGTTTTTT.

This clone has just one count. This chain links TRBV7-2 with TRBJ2-7, with TRBD2 matching over 12 bases. CDR3 length: 14 amino acids. Germline V gives CDR1 SGHTA, CDR2 FQGNSA. Trimming took 5 bases from V and 2 from J; bases not matched to a gene: 1. The CDR3 bases are TGTGCCAGCAGCCGGACTAGCGGGGCCTACGAGCAGTACTTC. Amino acids: CASSRTSGAYEQYF.

Points on this clone: Other DNA sequences in this sample translate to the same CDR3. The J gene is TRBJ1-1, the V gene TRBV11-3, with D uncertain. V was clipped by 3 bases and J by 1 base, with 3 bases between them. CDR1 is SGHNT, CDR2 YENEEA, per germline. This CDR3 has 12 residues. CDR3 bases: TGTGCCAGCAGCTTCGGGAACACTGAAGCTTTCTTT. Translation gives CASSFGNTEAFF.

The chain has TRBV10-3 and TRBJ1-2, with a possible D match to TRBD1 (6 bases). Germline CDR1 reads ENHRY; CDR2 reads SYGVKD. The CDR3 contains 12 residues. V was clipped by 5 bases and J by 6 bases, with 10 bases between them. CDR3 sequence: CAISRTGNGYTF. The DNA for the CDR3 is TGTGCCATCAGTCGCACAGGGAATGGCTACACCTTC.

The chain links TRBV4-1 to TRBJ2-7; 8 bases agree with TRBD1. CDR1 and CDR2 from the germline V gene are MGHRA and YSYEKL. The CDR3 is 16 residues long. Trimming took 4 bases from V and 0 from J; bases not matched to a gene: 8. Here the CDR3 reads CASSLGTGPFSYEQYF. The CDR3 bases are TGCGCCAGCAGCCTGGGGACAGGACCCTTCTCCTACGAGCAGTACTTC.

The chain carries TRBV18 and TRBJ1-2; D uncertain. V lost 2 bases and J 7 bases, leaving 11 bases between the germline ends. From germline, CDR1 is KGHSH and CDR2 LQKENI. The CDR3 is 13 amino acids. The CDR3 coding sequence is TGTGCCAGCTCACCATCCCTAACGGCTGGCTACACCTTC. This translates into CASSPSLTAGYTF.

V is TRBV24-1 and J is TRBJ2-1, with D hard to call. The V and J ends lost 4 bases and 10 bases respectively, with 7 bases between them. CDR3 length equals 11 residues. Looked up from germline, CDR1 is KGHDR and CDR2 is SFDVKD. This CDR3 reads CATSEDREQFF. CDR3 coding DNA: TGTGCCACCAGTGAGGACCGGGAGCAGTTCTTC.

The gene calls are TRBV10-2 and TRBJ1-1; 7 bases agree with TRBD1. Germline CDR1 is WSHSY and CDR2 is SAAADI. Trimming cost V 9 bases and J 5 bases; bases outside gene matches: 9. This CDR3 spans 13 amino acids. CDR3 DNA sequence: TGCGCCAGTAGTCGACAGGGTGAGACTGAAGCTTTCTTT. Protein sequence: CASSRQGETEAFF.

Note on this clone: This sample includes further DNA sequences coding for the same CDR3. The V and J genes are TRBV28 and TRBJ1-5; D gene unclear. The V gene's germline CDR1 is MDHEN and CDR2 SYDVKM. V gave up 2 bases and J gave up 4 bases, with 6 bases separating them. The CDR3 loop spans 13 amino acids. The DNA for the CDR3 is TGTGCCAGCAGTTTAGTGGGAAATCAGCCCCAGCATTTT. This encodes CASSLVGNQPQHF.

V usage is TRBV11-1 and J usage is TRBJ2-5; the D call may be TRBD1 or TRBD2 (5 bases each). V lost 1 base to trimming and J lost 5 bases, with 11 bases between them. Germline CDR1 is SGHAT and CDR2 is FQDESV (reference sequence). The CDR3 has 14 residues. The CDR3 bases are TGTGCCAGCAGCTTAGGGTTTAGGGACGAGACCCAGTACTTC. This translates into CASSLGFRDETQYF.

This chain connects TRBV18 to TRBJ1-2; D gene ambiguous. Germline loops: CDR1 KGHSH, CDR2 LQKENI. CDR3 size: 14 residues. V was trimmed by 0 bases and J by 1 base, leaving 6 bases between them. Here the CDR3 DNA reads TGTGCCAGCTCACCACCGAAGGGTAACTATGGCTACACCTTC. Protein product: CASSPPKGNYGYTF.

The genes are TRBV21-1 and TRBJ1-3. TRBV21-1 has pseudogene status. This CDR3 spans 15 amino acids. CDR3 DNA sequence: TGTGCCAGCAGCAAAGTTAGGGAATCTGGAAACACCATATATTTT. It translates to CASSKVRESGNTIYF.

V is TRBV27 and J is TRBJ1-3, with D maybe TRBD1 (6 bases). CDR1 MNHEY and CDR2 SMNVEV come from the germline V gene (reference sequence). CDR3 length: 13 residues. V dropped 10 bases and J dropped 4 bases, with 14 bases sitting between them. CDR3 region: CATSRGRGNTIYF. The CDR3 bases are TGTGCCACCTCGAGGGGGAGGGGAAACACCATATATTTT.

The chain joins TRBV18 to TRBJ1-5; 11 bases line up with TRBD1. From germline, CDR1 is KGHSH and CDR2 LQKENI. After removal of 3 bases from V and 2 bases from J, the junction contained 3 bases not matched to a gene. The CDR3 is made up of 16 amino acids. The CDR3, as DNA: TGTGCCAGCTCACCCCCGGGACAGGGGGGCAATCAGCCCCAGCATTTT. This gives the protein CASSPPGQGGNQPQHF.

This rearrangement joins TRBV7-2 to TRBJ1-1; D unresolved. Trimming pared 4 bases from V and 0 bases from J, leaving 9 bases between. CDR1 and CDR2 (germline): SGHTA, FQGNSA. This CDR3 comprises 14 residues. The CDR3 is CASSSGSMNTEAFF. The CDR3 DNA is TGTGCCAGCAGCTCAGGAAGCATGAACACTGAAGCTTTCTTT.

This sequence joins TRBV5-1 and TRBJ2-7; either TRBD1 or TRBD2 may fit D (6 bases each). Deletions cut 1 base from V and 5 bases from J, with 13 bases between. The V gene's germline CDR1 is SGHRS and CDR2 YFSETQ. The CDR3 loop spans 14 amino acids. The CDR3: CASSLRGAADEQYF. The DNA of the CDR3 is TGCGCCAGCAGCTTGAGGGGGGCCGCCGACGAGCAGTACTTC.

The chain links TRBV19 to TRBJ2-1, with D perhaps matching TRBD1 (5 bases). Germline CDR1 reads LNHDA; CDR2 reads SQIVND (reference sequence). Between the trimmed V and J ends, which lost 3 bases and 1 base, there was a span of 10 bases. This CDR3 contains 15 residues. The CDR3: CASSIQGRSYNEQFF. In DNA, the CDR3 is TGTGCCAGTAGTATTCAGGGTAGATCCTACAATGAGCAGTTCTTC.

This chain joins TRBV11-2 and TRBJ2-1, with 8 bases that match TRBD2. The CDR3 covers 18 residues. Per germline, CDR1 SGHAT and CDR2 FQNNGV. Trimming removed 1 base from V and 4 bases from J; junction bases left unmatched: 12. CDR3 in amino acids: CASSLVGRRASGYNEQFF. CDR3 nucleotide sequence: TGTGCCAGCAGCTTAGTTGGGAGGCGGGCTAGCGGGTACAATGAGCAGTTCTTC.

The rearrangement links TRBV21-1 to TRBJ2-7. TRBV21-1 is shown as a pseudogene. This CDR3 spans 15 amino acids. CDR3 loop: CASLKGPERDYEQYF. DNA of the CDR3: TGTGCCAGCCTCAAGGGACCCGAGAGAGACTACGAGCAGTACTTC.

Written as DNA, the CDR3 is TGTGCCAGCAGCTTAGCGGAGGGACAGGGGGATGGCTACACCTTC. This translates into CASSLAEGQGDGYTF. This chain joins TRBV7-9 and TRBJ1-2; 11 bases match TRBD1. The CDR3 is 15 amino acids. V lost 0 bases and J lost 6; bases outside the gene matches: 3. Germline V gene lookup returns CDR1 SEHNR and CDR2 FQNEAQ (reference sequence).

V usage is TRBV3-1 (or the pseudogene TRBV3-2) and J usage is TRBJ2-1; D unclear. Per the germline V gene, CDR1 is LGHDT and CDR2 is YNNKEL (reference sequence). The length of the CDR3 is 14 residues. Trimming took off 0 bases at V and 2 bases at J, with 5 bases between the two ends. In nucleotides, the CDR3 is TGTGCCAGCAGCCAAGAGCACACCTACAATGAGCAGTTCTTC. Translated, it gives CASSQEHTYNEQFF.

The chain couples TRBV3-1 (or the pseudogene TRBV3-2) to TRBJ2-1; 10 bases match TRBD2. J lost 7 bases, V lost 4 bases, and 10 bases had no gene match. Germline assignment: CDR1 LGHDT and CDR2 YNNKEL (reference sequence). This CDR3 comprises 16 residues. DNA of the CDR3: TGTGCCAGCAGCCGGCCAGCGGGAGGGGTGGGGAATGAGCAGTTCTTC. Amino acids: CASSRPAGGVGNEQFF.

In the case of this clone: The same CDR3 can be traced to other DNA sequences in this sample. The chain links TRBV6-4 to TRBJ1-5; a possible D gene is TRBD1 (5 bases). Germline CDR1 and CDR2: MRHNA and SNTAGT. The CDR3 contains 13 residues. Trimming took 6 bases from V and 1 from J, leaving 7 bases between them. This CDR3 is CASSPGSNQPQHF. CDR3 nucleotides: TGTGCCAGCAGCCCAGGGAGCAATCAGCCCCAGCATTTT.

Here the CDR3 DNA reads TGTGCCAGTGGCGGGGGTAGCTCCTACAATGAGCAGTTCTTC. This translates into CASGGGSSYNEQFF. The chain couples TRBV25-1 to TRBJ2-1; 7 nucleotides match TRBD2. The CDR3 loop spans 14 amino acids. Germline V gene sequence: CDR1 MGHDK, CDR2 SYGVNS. With 9 bases clipped from V and 0 bases from J, the junction kept 5 bases outside the gene matches. The full variable domain, completed using reference TRBV25-1 and TRBJ2-1, is EADIYQTPRYLVIGTGKKITLECSQTMGHDKMYWYQQDPGMELHLIHYSYGVNSTEKGDLSSESTVSRIRTEHFPLTLESARPSHTSQYLCASGGGSSYNEQFFGPGTRLTVL.